These 23 T cell receptor beta chains came from one sample sequenced in a study of regulatory T cells in long-lasting Graves disease. Investigators prepared the TCR beta libraries by applying iRepertoire HTBI primers and Arm-PCR of CDR3 regions. A single record per CDR3 protein comes from TCRdb applying MiXCR to the multiplex PCR reads. The data contain a few hundred thousand distinct CDR3 sequences, about 20% of them singletons. This sample's time point: persistent/refractory GD, antithyroid drugs over 5 years with positive TRAb. From PBMCs, RNA was extracted and then used to make the TCR library. The starting material was peripheral blood mononuclear cells (PBMCs), obtained when the disease was refractory, from a patient treated with antithyroid drugs. These TCRs come from a female donor with Graves disease.

This clonotype was detected ten times or more. CDR3 in DNA: TGTGCCAGCAGTTACCTGGGCGGAAACACCGGGGAGCTGTTTTTT. Amino acids: CASSYLGGNTGELFF. The J gene is TRBJ2-2, the V gene TRBV6-5; D unclear. Trimming stripped 2 bases from V and 2 bases from J, with 9 bases between. The length of the CDR3 is 15 residues. Looked up from germline, CDR1 is MNHEY and CDR2 is SVGAGI.

This clonotype was seen a few times. The V call is TRBV7-2, the J call TRBJ1-6, with 8 positions matching TRBD1. Germline lookup yields CDR1 SGHTA and CDR2 FQGNSA. J gave up 5 bases and V 5 bases, and 5 bases lay outside the gene matches. The CDR3 contains 15 residues. CDR3 coding DNA: TGTGCCAGCAGCGTTAGACAGGGGAATAATTCACCCCTCCACTTT. The encoded protein is CASSVRQGNNSPLHF. The variable domain in full, completed from reference TRBV7-2 and TRBJ1-6, reads GAGVSQSPSNKVTEKGKDVELRCDPISGHTALYWYRQSLGQGLEFLIYFQGNSAPDKSGLPSDRFSAERTGGSVSTLTIQRTQQEDSAVYLCASSVRQGNNSPLHFGNGTRLTVT.

This clonotype has at least ten counts. The rearrangement uses TRBV2 and TRBJ2-7; the D gene is possibly TRBD2 (5 bases). Per germline, CDR1 SNHLY and CDR2 FYNNEI. The CDR3 covers 13 residues. V was trimmed by 3 bases and J by 6 bases, leaving 12 bases between them. CDR3 bases: TGTGCCAGCAGTGAGCCCCCTAGCTCCGAGCAGTACTTC. Its protein is CASSEPPSSEQYF.

There are many counts of this clonotype. This chain uses TRBV2 with TRBJ2-6, with 7 positions matching TRBD2. Germline CDR1 and CDR2: SNHLY and FYNNEI. CDR3 length: 16 residues. V was pared by 0 bases and J by 4 bases, with 3 bases of the junction left unmatched. In DNA, the CDR3 is TGTGCCAGCAGTGAAGCGGGGGGGACGGGGGCCAACGTCCTGACTTTC. Its protein is CASSEAGGTGANVLTF.

In this sample, this clonotype turned up many times. The chain joins TRBV7-8 to TRBJ2-7, with TRBD2 matching 14 bases. The CDR3 spans 16 residues. CDR1 SGHVS and CDR2 FQNEAQ come from the germline V gene. J was trimmed by 4 bases and V by 3 bases; bases with no gene match: 5. As DNA, the CDR3 is TGTGCCAGCAGCTTGGGACTAGCGGGAGAGGGATACGAGCAGTACTTC. Its translation: CASSLGLAGEGYEQYF.

This clonotype occurred many times. CDR3 nucleotide sequence: TGCAGTGCTAGAGCCCGGGACAGCTACTATGGCTACACCTTC. Its protein is CSARARDSYYGYTF. This chain uses TRBV20-1 with TRBJ1-2; 7 bases map to TRBD1. Germline V gene sequence: CDR1 DFQATT, CDR2 SNEGSKA (reference sequence). The junction had 5 bases not matched to a gene; V was cut back by 1 base and J by 3 bases. The length of the CDR3 is 14 residues.

This clonotype was seen many times. J is TRBJ1-2 and V is TRBV7-8; D uncertain. Germline V gene sequence: CDR1 SGHVS, CDR2 FQNEAQ. The CDR3 totals 18 residues. The V end was cut by 5 bases, the J end by 1 base, with 23 bases between. The CDR3 DNA reads as TGTGCCAGCAGCGGGTGGTCCGCAGGAGCGCGAATTAACTATGGCTACACCTTC. This translates into CASSGWSAGARINYGYTF.

This clonotype was counted between two and nine times. The rearrangement links TRBV29-1 to TRBJ1-2; D is ambiguous. CDR3 length equals 16 residues. Per germline, CDR1 SQVTM and CDR2 ANQGSEA. V dropped 3 bases and J dropped 0 bases, with 17 bases sitting between them. This chain's CDR3 is CSVEEFYTSPNYGYTF. The CDR3 nucleotides are TGCAGCGTTGAGGAGTTTTACACCTCTCCTAACTATGGCTACACCTTC.

This clonotype was counted between two and nine times. The V call is TRBV20-1, the J call TRBJ2-7; TRBD2 agrees at 8 bases. Germline CDR1 and CDR2: DFQATT and SNEGSKA (reference sequence). V gave up 6 bases and J gave up 5 bases; unmatched junction bases: 15. The CDR3 contains 15 residues. The CDR3 region has the DNA TGCAGTGCCCCCTGGGGGGACGGCGGGGGGAACGAGCAGTACTTC. As protein: CSAPWGDGGGNEQYF.

This clonotype has ten or more counts. The V and J genes are TRBV7-2 and TRBJ2-7; 7 positions match TRBD2. This CDR3 is 14 amino acids long. V was pared by 8 bases and J by 0 bases, with 7 bases of the junction left unmatched. The germline V gene encodes CDR1 SGHTA and CDR2 FQGNSA. The CDR3 reads CASRGGGSSYEQYF. The CDR3 nucleotides are TGTGCCAGCCGAGGCGGCGGGAGCTCCTACGAGCAGTACTTC. Based on the CDR3 plus reference TRBV7-2 and TRBJ2-7, the full variable domain is GAGVSQSPSNKVTEKGKDVELRCDPISGHTALYWYRQSLGQGLEFLIYFQGNSAPDKSGLPSDRFSAERTGGSVSTLTIQRTQQEDSAVYLCASRGGGSSYEQYFGPGTRLTVT.

This clonotype has a handful of counts. This chain links TRBV18 with TRBJ2-5; 7 bases map to TRBD2. The V gene end was trimmed by 6 bases and the J gene end by 2 bases; junction bases not matched to a gene: 6. Germline CDR1 is KGHSH and CDR2 is LQKENI. This CDR3 has 14 amino acids. CDR3: CASSPLAAQETQYF. The CDR3 DNA follows: TGTGCCAGCTCCCCTCTAGCGGCTCAAGAGACCCAGTACTTC.

This clonotype came up many times. V gene TRBV28 combines with J gene TRBJ1-1; a possible D gene is TRBD1 (5 bases). Trimming removed 6 bases from V and 5 bases from J, with 13 bases in between. This CDR3 region has 13 residues. Germline-derived CDR1 and CDR2 are MDHEN and SYDVKM. CDR3 loop: CASSPGGRTEAFF. The CDR3 DNA follows: TGTGCCAGCAGCCCCGGGGGGAGAACTGAAGCTTTCTTT. The variable domain in full, with the rest retrieved from reference TRBV28 and TRBJ1-1, is DVKVTQSSRYLVKRTGEKVFLECVQDMDHENMFWYRQDPGLGLRLIYFSYDVKMKEKGDIPEGYSVSREKKERFSLILESASTNQTSMYLCASSPGGRTEAFFGQGTRLTVV.

This clonotype was detected only once. A far larger clone is a single base away, which makes a read error likely. The rearrangement links TRBV9 to TRBJ2-5, with D perhaps matching TRBD1 (6 bases). Germline V gene sequence: CDR1 SGDLS, CDR2 YYNGEE. The CDR3 length is 13 residues. V shed 3 bases and J shed 1 base, with 7 bases lying between them. The CDR3 DNA reads TGTGCCAGCAGCGGGGACATCCAAGAGACCCAGTACTTC. It is translated as CASSGDIQETQYF.

The chain employs TRBV2 and TRBJ2-1; TRBD2 matches 8 bases. Germline V gives CDR1 SNHLY, CDR2 FYNNEI. This CDR3 region has 13 residues. Trimming cost V 6 bases and J 5 bases; bases outside gene matches: 3. DNA for the CDR3: TGTGCCAGCAGAGCGACTAGCGACAATGAGCAGTTCTTC. Residues: CASRATSDNEQFF.

This clonotype was observed a handful of times. The chain employs TRBV19 and TRBJ2-4, with TRBD2 as a possible D gene (5 bases). This CDR3 has 15 amino acids. V lost 1 base and J 0 bases, leaving 7 bases between the germline ends. From germline, CDR1 is LNHDA and CDR2 SQIVND (reference sequence). CDR3 region: CASSIGGLAKNIQYF. DNA of the CDR3: TGTGCCAGTAGTATAGGAGGACTAGCCAAAAACATTCAGTACTTC. The full variable domain, with the rest looked up from reference TRBV19 and TRBJ2-4, is DGGITQSPKYLFRKEGQNVTLSCEQNLNHDAMYWYRQDPGQGLRLIYYSQIVNDFQKGDIAEGYSVSREKKESFPLTVTSAQKNPTAFYLCASSIGGLAKNIQYFGAGTRLSVL.

V is TRBV19 and J is TRBJ1-1; D is unclear. Germline lookup yields CDR1 LNHDA and CDR2 SQIVND (reference sequence). The CDR3 consists of 16 residues. The ends were cut back, 1 base at V and 0 bases at J, with 12 bases in the middle. The CDR3 here is CASSIGLGRMNTEAFF. For the CDR3, the DNA is TGTGCCAGTAGTATAGGTCTTGGACGAATGAACACTGAAGCTTTCTTT.

This clonotype was counted many times. V usage is TRBV27 and J usage is TRBJ1-5, with 7 bases aligning to TRBD1. This CDR3 is 16 amino acids long. The V gene end was trimmed by 5 bases and the J gene end by 2 bases; junction bases not matched to a gene: 9. Germline lookup yields CDR1 MNHEY and CDR2 SMNVEV (reference sequence). This chain's CDR3 is CASSPTTGMGNQPQHF. CDR3 nucleotide sequence: TGTGCCAGCAGTCCTACGACAGGGATGGGCAATCAGCCCCAGCATTTT.

This chain uses TRBV5-1 with TRBJ2-3; 7 bases fit TRBD2. This CDR3 is 16 amino acids long. The germline V gene has CDR1 SGHRS and CDR2 YFSETQ. After removal of 4 bases from V and 2 bases from J, the junction contained 10 bases not matched to a gene. The CDR3 DNA reads as TGCGCCAGCAGCCCGCCCGGGACTACTTCCACAGATACGCAGTATTTT. This codes for CASSPPGTTSTDTQYF.

A remark on this clonotype: A much more abundant neighbour one base away suggests this may be a read error. The V call is TRBV12-3 or TRBV12-4, the J call TRBJ1-4, with unresolved D. V shed 2 bases and J shed 8 bases, with 12 bases lying between them. The CDR3 spans 14 residues. CDR3 bases: TGTGCCAGCAGTTTACGGTCAGCTGGGGAAAAACTGTTTTTT. Its protein is CASSLRSAGEKLFF.

In its sample, this clonotype was seen many times. V is TRBV20-1 and J is TRBJ1-1; D may be TRBD1 (6 bases). CDR3 length: 9 residues. V was shortened by 7 bases and J by 6 bases, with 6 bases between the two germline ends. Germline CDR1 is DFQATT and CDR2 is SNEGSKA (reference sequence). CDR3 loop: CSGGPEAFF. The CDR3 DNA reads as TGCAGTGGGGGGCCTGAAGCTTTCTTT.

Ten or more counts support this clonotype. The chain combines TRBV11-1 with TRBJ2-7, with D perhaps matching TRBD2 (6 bases). The V end was cut by 5 bases, the J end by 3 bases, with 14 bases between. The CDR3 covers 14 residues. CDR1 and CDR2 from the germline V gene are SGHAT and FQDESV (reference sequence). The CDR3 is CASSHDRRGYEQYF. The DNA for the CDR3 is TGTGCCAGCAGCCACGATCGGCGGGGCTACGAGCAGTACTTC.

Many counts were recorded for this clonotype. The chain uses TRBV7-3 and TRBJ1-1; D unclear. Germline values: CDR1 SGHTA, CDR2 FQGTGA. Trimming took off 2 bases at V and 4 bases at J, with 8 bases between the two ends. The CDR3 loop spans 13 amino acids. CDR3 DNA: TGTGCCAGCAGCTTACTCCCGTCCACTGAAGCTTTCTTT. It is translated as CASSLLPSTEAFF. The full variable domain, completed using reference TRBV7-3 and TRBJ1-1, is GAGVSQTPSNKVTEKGKYVELRCDPISGHTALYWYRQSLGQGPEFLIYFQGTGAADDSGLPNDRFFAVRPEGSVSTLKIQRTERGDSAVYLCASSLLPSTEAFFGQGTRLTVV.

The table lists this clonotype with a few counts. The CDR3 region has the DNA TGTGCCTGGGACGGGACTAGCGGCTTCACCGGGGAGCTGTTTTTT. Translated: CAWDGTSGFTGELFF. V and J are TRBV30 and TRBJ2-2, with 11 bases lining up with TRBD2. Germline V gene lookup returns CDR1 GTSNPN and CDR2 SVGIG (reference sequence). V lost 5 bases to trimming and J lost 4 bases; unmatched junction nucleotides: 6. The CDR3 is 15 residues long.